These 9 T cell receptor beta chains came from one sample sequenced in a study of T cell changes during pregnancy in multiple sclerosis. Using immunoSEQ multiplex PCR, the repertoire was profiled, and TCRdb retains in-frame clones only, with some absent. The sample shows 70,000 to 95,000 clones, 93% of them seen only once. The specimen comprised peripheral blood, sampled in the second trimester of pregnancy. The origin of the receptors is a female donor with multiple sclerosis, enrolled in a pregnancy study.

The chain combines TRBV27 with TRBJ1-6; D call uncertain. With 3 bases removed from V and 9 bases from J, the gap between germline ends came to 12 bases. Germline V gene sequence: CDR1 MNHEY, CDR2 SMNVEV (reference sequence). The CDR3 totals 14 residues. This CDR3 reads CASSFTGEASPLHF. The DNA for the CDR3 is TGTGCCAGCAGTTTTACCGGGGAGGCTTCACCCCTCCACTTT.

The chain combines TRBV19 with TRBJ2-5; TRBD2 might be the D (6 bases). Trimming cost V 3 bases and J 2 bases, with 13 bases left between them. The CDR3 sequence is 15 residues long. From germline, CDR1 is LNHDA and CDR2 SQIVND (reference sequence). The CDR3 nucleotides are TGTGCCAGTAGTATGTCGCGGGGTTTACAAGAGACCCAGTACTTC. Residues: CASSMSRGLQETQYF.

The rearrangement uses TRBV7-6 and TRBJ1-4; TRBD1 agrees at 8 bases. V was pared by 4 bases and J by 5 bases, with 3 bases of the junction left unmatched. The CDR3 spans 14 residues. Germline lookup yields CDR1 SGHVS and CDR2 FNYEAQ. The CDR3, as DNA: TGTGCCAGCAGCTCAGACAGGGGAAATGAAAAACTGTTTTTT. It yields the protein CASSSDRGNEKLFF. Based on the CDR3 plus reference TRBV7-6 and TRBJ1-4, the full variable domain is GAGVSQSPRYKVTKRGQDVALRCDPISGHVSLYWYRQALGQGPEFLTYFNYEAQQDKSGLPNDRFSAERPEGSISTLTIQRTEQRDSAMYRCASSSDRGNEKLFFGSGTQLSVL.

The V gene is TRBV2, the J gene TRBJ2-7; weak D call: TRBD1 (6 bases). Trimming left V 11 bases short and J 3 bases short, with 20 bases between. Germline V gene lookup returns CDR1 SNHLY and CDR2 FYNNEI. This CDR3 contains 14 residues. For the CDR3, the DNA is TGTGCCCACCGGGTCGGGCAGGGGTTCTACGAGCAGTACTTC. Its translation: CAHRVGQGFYEQYF.

The chain carries TRBV14 and TRBJ2-7, with 14 nucleotides matching TRBD2. With 0 bases clipped from V and 4 bases from J, the junction kept 17 bases outside the gene matches. Germline CDR1 is SGHDN and CDR2 is FVKESK. This CDR3 is 21 amino acids long. The CDR3 nucleotides read TGTGCCAGCAGCCAAGATCTGACTAGCGGGAGGGCTCGCGATGGCGTGTACGAGCAGTACTTC. Its translation is CASSQDLTSGRARDGVYEQYF. The full variable domain, its missing parts supplied by reference TRBV14 and TRBJ2-7, is EAGVTQFPSHSVIEKGQTVTLRCDPISGHDNLYWYRRVMGKEIKFLLHFVKESKQDESGMPNNRFLAERTGGTYSTLKVQPAELEDSGVYFCASSQDLTSGRARDGVYEQYFGPGTRLTVT.

Here the CDR3 reads CASSQELAGGPTNNEQFF. The CDR3 DNA reads TGCGCCAGCAGCCAAGAGCTAGCGGGGGGTCCAACTAACAATGAGCAGTTCTTC. The chain has TRBV4-1 and TRBJ2-1; 11 nucleotides agree with TRBD2. The germline V gene has CDR1 MGHRA and CDR2 YSYEKL. The V gene end was trimmed by 0 bases and the J gene end by 5 bases; junction bases not matched to a gene: 9. The length of the CDR3 is 18 residues.

This clone was seen only once. V is TRBV2 and J is TRBJ1-4; D is unclear. The ends were cut back, 6 bases at V and 6 bases at J, with 14 bases in the middle. Germline loops: CDR1 SNHLY, CDR2 FYNNEI. This CDR3 region has 14 residues. CDR3 nucleotide sequence: TGTGCCAGCAGGAGGACTGGGAACCATGAAAAACTGTTTTTT. Translated: CASRRTGNHEKLFF.

This chain connects TRBV6-1 to TRBJ1-5, with 8 bases matching TRBD1. V was pared by 6 bases and J by 6 bases, with 10 bases of the junction left unmatched. From germline, CDR1 is MNHNS and CDR2 SASEGT. CDR3 length equals 15 residues. CDR3 coding DNA: TGTGCCAGCAGGGAAACCGGGACAGGAGTTCAGCCCCAGCATTTT. It specifies CASRETGTGVQPQHF.

The CDR3 reads CSVDGENNEQFF. The CDR3, as DNA: TGCAGCGTTGACGGGGAAAACAATGAGCAGTTCTTC. The gene calls are TRBV29-1 and TRBJ2-1; D perhaps matches TRBD2 (5 bases). The CDR3 has 12 amino acids. Germline CDR1 and CDR2: SQVTM and ANQGSEA. Between the trimmed V and J ends, which lost 3 bases and 5 bases, there was a span of 8 bases.